This T cell receptor beta chain was sequenced in a study of blood T cells in healthy people across ages. About the study: In model experiments, template switching was able to capture about one barcoded beta molecule for every two T cells that were present. Whole-study findings and limits: There was a strong correlation between TCR beta diversity and naive T cell percentage. Older age went with lower TCR beta diversity per million T cells, in a roughly linear way.

Of note for this clonotype: What it recognizes is unknown.

It was with a sample-barcoded 5' primer and a J-beta primer mix that a second PCR of roughly 7 to 12 cycles was run. A minimum of 2.5 million CDR3-containing paired-end reads was obtained for each sample. TCRdb reanalysed the 5' RACE reads using MiXCR and keeps one entry per CDR3 protein. This repertoire shows about a million distinct CDR3 sequences, around two fifths found once; its top ten account for about an eighth. Sequencing input: blood. The TCR was taken from a man younger than 35 in good health.

The CDR3 reads CASSNGQTGSNGYTF. The CDR3 region has the DNA TGCGCCAGCAGTAACGGACAGACTGGTAGCAATGGCTACACCTTC. V and J are TRBV10-2 and TRBJ1-2; D might be TRBD1 (6 bases). Trimming cost V 5 bases and J 6 bases, with 19 bases left between them. Germline assignment: CDR1 WSHSY and CDR2 SAAADI. This CDR3 comprises 15 residues.